The clone carrying this T cell receptor beta chain has only a few counts. Its cognate antigen is unknown. TCRdb analysed the RT-PCR reads with MiXCR anew, one entry per CDR3 protein. The data contain some 480,000 distinct CDR3 sequences, 11% of them singletons. The CDR3 consists of 16 residues. Germline loops: CDR1 SGHRS, CDR2 YFSETQ. V dropped 2 bases and J dropped 1; count of bases not matched to a gene: 3. This record comes from a study of response to subunit inactivated influenza vaccine. Findings and caveats of the study: T cells newly recruited by each seasonal influenza vaccination are few, the authors suggested.

The receptor comes from a man in his fifties who received an inactivated influenza vaccine. The specimen comprised PBMCs from blood, sampled 45 days after vaccination. The gene calls are TRBV5-1 and TRBJ2-6; 7 bases map to TRBD1. The CDR3 coding sequence is TGCGCCAGCAGCTTATCGACAGGGTCTGGGGCCAACGTCCTGACTTTC. Residues: CASSLSTGSGANVLTF.